Detailed here is one TCR beta chain. This specimen comes from a study of blood T cell repertoires in COVID-19. TCRdb's table, derived via immunoSEQ multiplex PCR, lists solely in-frame clones and lacks some. The data contain about 74,000 clones, about 80% of them seen just once; the ten biggest clones take up 40% to 50%. CDR3 size: 15 residues. The V and J ends lost 5 bases and 5 bases, in that order; junction bases with no gene match: 5. Germline CDR1 reads WNHNN; CDR2 reads SYGVQD (reference sequence). J is TRBJ2-1 and V is TRBV10-1; the match to TRBD2 covers 11 bases. The sample taken for sequencing was peripheral blood. This clonotype originated in a man at least 80 years old with acute or convalescent COVID-19. The CDR3 loop is CASSQLAGENNEQFF. CDR3 bases: TGCGCCAGCAGTCAACTAGCGGGAGAGAACAATGAGCAGTTCTTC.